These 32 T cell receptor beta chains were sequenced from one sample in a study of control samples from healthy donors and cancer patients. Data came from immunoSEQ multiplex PCR; TCRdb stores just in-frame clones and leaves some out. The profile shows under 150,000 clones, 70% to 90% of them singletons. Sequencing was done on a sample of blood. The source of these receptors is a man aged 55 to 70 in good health.

The chain couples TRBV29-1 to TRBJ2-2; D uncertain. The CDR3 sequence is 13 residues long. Germline CDR1 reads SQVTM; CDR2 reads ANQGSEA. Trimming stripped 4 bases from V and 0 bases from J, with 6 bases between. The CDR3 bases are TGCAGCGTTGGTCATACGAACACCGGGGAGCTGTTTTTT. It codes for CSVGHTNTGELFF.

This chain joins TRBV7-3 and TRBJ1-1; TRBD1 aligns across 7 bases. The CDR3 contains 13 residues. The junction had 2 bases not matched to a gene; V was cut back by 6 bases and J by 1 base. CDR1 and CDR2 from the germline V gene are SGHTA and FQGTGA. CDR3 nucleotides: TGTGCCAGCAGTAGGGACAGGAACACTGAAGCTTTCTTT. Residues: CASSRDRNTEAFF.

This chain joins TRBV6-1 and TRBJ1-2; the D is unclear. CDR3 length: 13 residues. From germline, CDR1 is MNHNS and CDR2 SASEGT. Between the trimmed V and J ends, which lost 1 base and 0 bases, there was a span of 3 bases. This CDR3 is CASSEEANYGYTF. CDR3 nucleotides: TGTGCCAGCAGTGAAGAAGCTAACTATGGCTACACCTTC.

There are a few counts of this clone. V usage is TRBV2 and J usage is TRBJ1-2; D is undetermined. The CDR3 is 13 residues long. In germline, CDR1 is SNHLY, CDR2 FYNNEI. Trimming stripped 5 bases from V and 2 bases from J, with 9 bases between. CDR3 protein: CASSYDKNYGYTF. The CDR3, as DNA: TGTGCCAGCAGTTACGACAAGAACTATGGCTACACCTTC.

The count of this clone is one. V and J are TRBV27 and TRBJ1-5; no clear D gene. The CDR3 is 13 residues long. Germline V gene sequence: CDR1 MNHEY, CDR2 SMNVEV (reference sequence). Trimming removed 8 bases at V and 6 bases at J, with 14 bases between. The CDR3 DNA follows: TGTGCCAGCGCCCAGGCCTACGGTCAGCCCCAGCATTTT. It specifies CASAQAYGQPQHF.

The rearrangement uses TRBV5-1 and TRBJ1-1; D is undetermined. Trimming shortened V by 0 bases and J by 4 bases, and 13 bases separated the two germline ends. The CDR3 extends over 15 amino acids. CDR1 and CDR2 (germline): SGHRS, YFSETQ. The CDR3 DNA reads TGCGCCAGCAGCTTGGCCGCGGGGAGGGTCACTGAAGCTTTCTTT. Its protein is CASSLAAGRVTEAFF. The variable domain in full, with the rest retrieved from reference TRBV5-1 and TRBJ1-1, is KAGVTQTPRYLIKTRGQQVTLSCSPISGHRSVSWYQQTPGQGLQFLFEYFSETQRNKGNFPGRFSGRQFSNSRSEMNVSTLELGDSALYLCASSLAAGRVTEAFFGQGTRLTVV.

The rearrangement uses TRBV28 and TRBJ2-2; D not resolved. CDR3 size: 12 residues. Germline V lookup: CDR1 MDHEN, CDR2 SYDVKM. Trimming stripped 3 bases from V and 2 bases from J, with 1 base between. CDR3 protein: CASSFNTGELFF. CDR3 DNA: TGTGCCAGCAGTTTTAACACCGGGGAGCTGTTTTTT.

The rearrangement links TRBV27 to TRBJ2-2; D ambiguous. This CDR3 has 12 amino acids. V was cut by 3 bases and J by 6 bases, with 5 bases left in between. CDR1 is MNHEY and CDR2 is SMNVEV in the germline V gene (reference sequence). The CDR3 is CASSFVAGELFF. The CDR3 nucleotides are TGTGCCAGCAGTTTTGTAGCCGGGGAGCTGTTTTTT.

The chain combines TRBV6-5 with TRBJ1-1, with D unresolved. This CDR3 has 12 residues. Per germline, CDR1 MNHEY and CDR2 SVGAGI. The ends were cut back, 5 bases at V and 12 bases at J, with 16 bases in the middle. The CDR3 loop reads CASSQPPMGSFF. CDR3 nucleotides: TGTGCCAGCAGTCAACCCCCGATGGGGTCTTTCTTT.

The chain has TRBV5-1 and TRBJ1-1, with no clear D. V was clipped by 3 bases and J by 6 bases, with 18 bases between them. The CDR3 is made up of 15 amino acids. CDR1 and CDR2 (germline): SGHRS, YFSETQ. CDR3 sequence reads: CASSSDPGAGAEAFF. The CDR3 nucleotides are TGCGCCAGCAGCTCGGACCCGGGCGCTGGCGCTGAAGCTTTCTTT.

This chain uses TRBV28 with TRBJ2-5; 10 bases agree with TRBD2. The CDR3 covers 16 residues. V dropped 8 bases and J dropped 4; count of bases not matched to a gene: 13. CDR1 and CDR2 from the germline V gene are MDHEN and SYDVKM. The CDR3 sequence: CASWSQAGGFGETQYF. CDR3 bases: TGTGCCAGCTGGTCTCAAGCGGGGGGGTTTGGAGAGACCCAGTACTTC.

The CDR3 DNA reads TGTGCCAGCAACCCATCCAACATGAACACTGAAGCTTTCTTT. Translated, it gives CASNPSNMNTEAFF. The V gene is TRBV27, the J gene TRBJ1-1; D remains unclear. CDR1 and CDR2 (germline): MNHEY, SMNVEV (reference sequence). The CDR3 is made up of 14 amino acids. V lost 7 bases and J lost 0, with 12 bases in between.

The rearrangement links TRBV19 to TRBJ1-2; D call uncertain. V shed 6 bases and J shed 5 bases, with 16 bases lying between them. Germline assignment: CDR1 LNHDA and CDR2 SQIVND (reference sequence). The CDR3 contains 14 residues. The CDR3 loop is CASRPTRTGYGYTF. The CDR3 DNA is TGTGCCAGTAGGCCCACCAGGACCGGATATGGCTACACCTTC.

The gene calls are TRBV10-3 and TRBJ2-5; 9 nucleotides line up with TRBD2. With 3 bases clipped from V and 3 bases from J, the junction kept 8 bases outside the gene matches. The CDR3 is 16 amino acids. Germline CDR1 is ENHRY and CDR2 is SYGVKD. The CDR3 DNA follows: TGTGCCATCAGTGATCCGAGCCTAGCGGGGAAAGAGACCCAGTACTTC. This sequence encodes CAISDPSLAGKETQYF.

To note about this clone: The junction departs from germline at one end; a sequencing error may be responsible. The chain carries TRBV29-1 and TRBJ1-1, with D perhaps matching TRBD1 (5 bases). Germline CDR1 reads SQVTM; CDR2 reads ANQGSEA. This CDR3 region has 14 residues. CDR3 DNA sequence: TGCAGCGTTGGACATCGTGGGGGGGACGGTGAAACTTTCTTT. Translated, it gives CSVGHRGGDGETFF.

J is TRBJ2-1 and V is TRBV29-1, with D perhaps matching TRBD1 (6 bases). Looked up from germline, CDR1 is SQVTM and CDR2 is ANQGSEA. The length of the CDR3 is 11 residues. V was clipped by 4 bases and J by 8 bases, with 9 bases between them. In DNA, the CDR3 is TGCAGCGTTGGCAGGGGTCATGAGCAGTTCTTC. As protein: CSVGRGHEQFF.

This rearrangement joins TRBV7-8 to TRBJ1-1; the D is unclear. Germline V gene data show CDR1 as SGHVS and CDR2 as FQNEAQ. Deletions cut 3 bases from V and 0 bases from J, with 8 bases between. This CDR3 contains 14 residues. The CDR3 DNA is TGTGCCAGCAGCTTTTGGGGAATGAACACTGAAGCTTTCTTT. The encoded protein is CASSFWGMNTEAFF.

The chain uses TRBV4-3 and TRBJ2-6; D may be TRBD1 or TRBD2 (5 bases each). Looked up from germline, CDR1 is LGHNA and CDR2 is YSLEER. The length of the CDR3 is 18 residues. V lost 1 base and J lost 0, with 13 bases in between. Written as DNA, the CDR3 is TGCGCCAGCAGCCAAGTAGGAACAGGACTCTCTGGGGCCAACGTCCTGACTTTC. Its translation: CASSQVGTGLSGANVLTF.

The rearrangement joins TRBV28 to TRBJ1-1; D possibly corresponds to TRBD1 (6 bases). Trimming took 4 bases from V and 4 from J, leaving 16 bases between them. Germline V gene sequence: CDR1 MDHEN, CDR2 SYDVKM. The CDR3 is 15 residues long. The CDR3 here is CASSYPRGGGTEAFF. For the CDR3, the DNA is TGTGCCAGCAGTTACCCCCGGGGAGGGGGCACTGAAGCTTTCTTT.

The genes are TRBV18 and TRBJ1-4; D not resolved. CDR1 is KGHSH and CDR2 is LQKENI in the germline V gene. V was clipped by 1 base and J by 8 bases, with 8 bases between them. CDR3 size: 13 residues. In DNA, the CDR3 is TGTGCCAGCTCACCACAGCAGGAAGAAAAACTGTTTTTT. Translated, it gives CASSPQQEEKLFF. The variable domain in full, with the rest retrieved from reference TRBV18 and TRBJ1-4, is NAGVMQNPRHLVRRRGQEARLRCSPMKGHSHVYWYRQLPEEGLKFMVYLQKENIIDESGMPKERFSAEFPKEGPSILRIQQVVRGDSAAYFCASSPQQEEKLFFGSGTQLSVL.

The chain couples TRBV28 to TRBJ2-3; a weak D match, TRBD1 (5 bases). This CDR3 is 13 amino acids long. Trimming took 7 bases from V and 4 from J, leaving 12 bases between them. Per the germline V gene, CDR1 is MDHEN and CDR2 is SYDVKM. For the CDR3, the DNA is TGTGCCAGCACCCGGACATCAGCAGATACGCAGTATTTT. Protein product: CASTRTSADTQYF.

The chain is built from TRBV28 and TRBJ1-2; unclear D gene. CDR3 length: 14 residues. Germline lookup yields CDR1 MDHEN and CDR2 SYDVKM. Trimming shortened V by 4 bases and J by 0 bases, and 9 bases separated the two germline ends. CDR3: CASSWAATNYGYTF. Written as DNA, the CDR3 is TGTGCCAGCAGTTGGGCAGCTACTAACTATGGCTACACCTTC.

This clone was seen once. The CDR3: CASSRVDALATEAFF. The CDR3 DNA sequence: TGCGCCAGCAGCCGAGTAGACGCGCTGGCCACTGAAGCTTTCTTT. This chain links TRBV4-1 with TRBJ1-1; no clear D gene. In germline, CDR1 is MGHRA, CDR2 YSYEKL. CDR3 length: 15 residues. The V and J ends lost 4 bases and 4 bases respectively, with 16 bases between them.

The gene calls are TRBV24-1 and TRBJ1-5; a weak D match, TRBD1 (5 bases). V lost 0 bases and J lost 4, with 18 bases in between. Per the germline V gene, CDR1 is KGHDR and CDR2 is SFDVKD. This CDR3 is built from 18 residues. The CDR3 loop is CATSDLSSGTAKNQPQHF. The CDR3 DNA reads as TGTGCCACCAGTGATTTGAGTTCCGGGACGGCGAAAAATCAGCCCCAGCATTTT.

J is TRBJ1-1 and V is TRBV30; tentative D call: TRBD1 (6 bases). Trimming removed 0 bases at V and 6 bases at J, with 11 bases between. The CDR3 loop spans 13 amino acids. Germline CDR1 and CDR2: GTSNPN and SVGIG (reference sequence). The CDR3 nucleotides read TGTGCCTGGAGTGTGGGACATGGGGCTGAAGCTTTCTTT. Translation: CAWSVGHGAEAFF. Based on the CDR3 plus reference TRBV30 and TRBJ1-1, the full variable domain is SQTIHQWPATLVQPVGSPLSLECTVEGTSNPNLYWYRQAAGRGLQLLFYSVGIGQISSEVPQNLSASRPQDRQFILSSKKLLLSDSGFYLCAWSVGHGAEAFFGQGTRLTVV.

V and J are TRBV27 and TRBJ2-7; D is possibly TRBD2 (6 bases). The CDR3 runs to 14 residues. The germline gives CDR1 MNHEY, CDR2 SMNVEV (reference sequence). Trimming took 6 bases from V and 3 from J, leaving 15 bases between them. The CDR3 here is CASRGGTYNYEQYF. The CDR3 DNA is TGTGCCAGCAGAGGCGGGACCTATAACTACGAGCAGTACTTC.

V usage is TRBV4-1 and J usage is TRBJ1-2, with 7 positions matching TRBD1. The CDR3 consists of 14 residues. V lost 3 bases to trimming and J lost 5 bases; unmatched junction nucleotides: 6. CDR1 MGHRA and CDR2 YSYEKL come from the germline V gene. CDR3 nucleotides: TGCGCCAGCAGCCACAGGGGGGTAGAGTATGGCTACACCTTC. Amino acid sequence: CASSHRGVEYGYTF.

The rearrangement joins TRBV6-5 to TRBJ1-4, with 9 bases aligning to TRBD1. CDR1 is MNHEY and CDR2 is SVGAGI in the germline V gene. The CDR3 is 15 amino acids. V lost 6 bases to trimming and J lost 8 bases; unmatched junction nucleotides: 10. CDR3 nucleotide sequence: TGTGCCAGCAGGCATGGGACAGGGCCGGGGGAAAAACTGTTTTTT. Translating gives CASRHGTGPGEKLFF.

The chain employs TRBV7-9 and TRBJ2-3, with a tentative D call TRBD2 (6 bases). The CDR3 has 16 amino acids. V lost 5 bases and J 1 base, leaving 16 bases between the germline ends. Germline values: CDR1 SEHNR, CDR2 FQNEAQ (reference sequence). The CDR3 protein is CASSPGYSGGTDTQYF. The DNA of the CDR3 is TGTGCCAGCAGCCCCGGGTACTCGGGGGGCACAGATACGCAGTATTTT.

The V call is TRBV27, the J call TRBJ1-1; 8 positions match TRBD1. V was pared by 4 bases and J by 4 bases, with 8 bases of the junction left unmatched. This CDR3 has 15 amino acids. CDR1 and CDR2 (germline): MNHEY, SMNVEV (reference sequence). This chain's CDR3 is CASSSFGQGGTEAFF. Here the CDR3 DNA reads TGTGCCAGCAGTTCCTTCGGACAGGGAGGCACTGAAGCTTTCTTT.

The chain employs TRBV4-2 and TRBJ1-2; D remains ambiguous. Germline values: CDR1 LGHNA, CDR2 YNFKEQ. The CDR3 has 15 amino acids. V lost 1 base, J lost 2 bases, and 11 bases lay in between. CDR3 amino acids: CASSQAMGSNYGYTF. CDR3 bases: TGTGCCAGCAGCCAAGCGATGGGGTCGAACTATGGCTACACCTTC.

V usage is TRBV9 and J usage is TRBJ2-6; D unclear. This CDR3 comprises 14 residues. Germline V gene lookup returns CDR1 SGDLS and CDR2 YYNGEE. V lost 3 bases and J 1 base, leaving 5 bases between the germline ends. The CDR3 loop reads CASSAHSGANVLTF. CDR3 coding DNA: TGTGCCAGCAGCGCGCATTCTGGGGCCAACGTCCTGACTTTC.